The 21 T cell receptor beta chains below all came from one sample that was sequenced in a study of cytomegalovirus exposure and HLA in healthy donors. Use of 60 Vbeta and 13 Jbeta primers characterized the PCR. Method: immunoSEQ multiplex PCR; TCRdb's copy keeps in-frame clones and lacks some. The sample has about 130,000 clones, over 80% seen once; the top ten hold 1% to 1.5%. The specimen was PBMCs. Receptors were obtained from a boy between 10 and 17 years old in good health and CMV-seronegative.

This clone was seen a handful of times. The chain couples TRBV7-3 to TRBJ1-2, with 8 bases identical to TRBD1. The ends lost 5 bases at V and 8 bases at J; junction bases unmatched: 7. Germline V gives CDR1 SGHTA, CDR2 FQGTGA. This CDR3 comprises 13 residues. CDR3 residues: CASSATGVEGYTF. The CDR3 DNA follows: TGTGCCAGCAGCGCGACAGGGGTTGAGGGCTACACCTTC. The full variable domain, rest sourced from reference TRBV7-3 and TRBJ1-2, is GAGVSQTPSNKVTEKGKYVELRCDPISGHTALYWYRQSLGQGPEFLIYFQGTGAADDSGLPNDRFFAVRPEGSVSTLKIQRTERGDSAVYLCASSATGVEGYTFGSGTRLTVV.

This chain joins TRBV19 and TRBJ1-2, with TRBD1 matching over 12 bases. The CDR3 is made up of 17 amino acids. V trimming: 5 bases; J trimming: 2 bases; junction bases outside the gene matches: 9. CDR1 and CDR2 (germline): LNHDA, SQIVND (reference sequence). The CDR3 protein is CASSSNRDRGRNYGYTF. CDR3 in DNA: TGTGCCAGTAGTTCCAACCGGGACAGGGGGCGCAACTATGGCTACACCTTC.

This sequence joins TRBV9 and TRBJ1-4, with 8 bases that match TRBD1. The germline CDR1 and CDR2 sequences are SGDLS and YYNGEE. The CDR3 has 15 residues. V dropped 0 bases and J dropped 3; count of bases not matched to a gene: 1. The CDR3 is CASSVGQGPNEKLFF. CDR3 DNA sequence: TGTGCCAGCAGCGTAGGACAGGGGCCTAATGAAAAACTGTTTTTT.

The chain couples TRBV27 to TRBJ2-2; a possible D gene is TRBD1 (5 bases). This CDR3 is 14 amino acids long. Trimming stripped 6 bases from V and 2 bases from J, with 10 bases between. Germline CDR1 reads MNHEY; CDR2 reads SMNVEV (reference sequence). For the CDR3, the DNA is TGTGCCAGCAGGGGGCGGAGCAACACCGGGGAGCTGTTTTTT. This encodes CASRGRSNTGELFF.

The rearrangement links TRBV9 to TRBJ2-1, with D possibly being TRBD1 (5 bases). There are 15 residues in the CDR3. From germline, CDR1 is SGDLS and CDR2 YYNGEE. V shed 2 bases and J shed 3 bases, with 12 bases lying between them. The CDR3 region has the DNA TGTGCCAGCAGCGTGGGGCGTGGGGACTACAATGAGCAGTTCTTC. It translates to CASSVGRGDYNEQFF.

The rearrangement links TRBV30 to TRBJ2-2; 8 bases align to TRBD1. V lost 3 bases, J lost 8 bases, and 8 bases stayed unmatched. CDR3 length: 14 residues. Per germline, CDR1 GTSNPN and CDR2 SVGIG (reference sequence). The CDR3 loop reads CAWSQDRVYGELFF. Written as DNA, the CDR3 is TGTGCCTGGAGCCAGGACAGGGTGTATGGGGAGCTGTTTTTT.

The chain couples TRBV4-3 to TRBJ2-1; 10 bases map to TRBD2. The CDR3 sequence is 18 residues long. J gave up 4 bases and V 2 bases, and 11 bases lay outside the gene matches. Looked up from germline, CDR1 is LGHNA and CDR2 is YSLEER. The CDR3 DNA reads as TGCGCCAGCAGCCAACTCCGGACCGGGACTAGCGTTTACAATGAGCAGTTCTTC. Amino acid sequence: CASSQLRTGTSVYNEQFF.

The sample holds a few counts of this clone. The gene calls are TRBV7-3 and TRBJ2-1; TRBD2 matches 9 bases. Germline loops: CDR1 SGHTA, CDR2 FQGTGA. Unmatched junction bases numbered 5, after V lost 5 bases and J lost 0 bases. This CDR3 is built from 16 residues. CDR3 sequence: CASSPSGMSSYNEQFF. The CDR3 DNA follows: TGTGCCAGCAGCCCTAGCGGGATGAGCTCCTACAATGAGCAGTTCTTC.

The gene calls are TRBV2 and TRBJ2-1, with 12 bases lining up with TRBD2. Germline V CDR1 and CDR2: SNHLY, FYNNEI. V dropped 7 bases and J dropped 8; count of bases not matched to a gene: 9. The CDR3 length is 15 residues. CDR3 sequence: CASNLLTSGRDEQFF. The CDR3 coding sequence is TGTGCCAGCAACCTATTGACTAGCGGGAGAGATGAGCAGTTCTTC.

The chain carries TRBV10-2 and TRBJ2-5, with D unclear. The DNA end is a closer match to TRBJ2-7, so the J assignment may be wrong. CDR1 and CDR2 from the germline V gene are WSHSY and SAAADI. The CDR3 extends over 12 amino acids. The CDR3 coding sequence is TGCGCCAGCAGTGCAGGCTCCTACGAGCAGTACTTC. Amino acid sequence: CASSAGSYEQYF.

The chain combines TRBV4-1 with TRBJ1-2, with a weak D call TRBD1 (5 bases). V was clipped by 0 bases and J by 4 bases, with 15 bases between them. Germline V gene sequence: CDR1 MGHRA, CDR2 YSYEKL. This CDR3 is built from 16 residues. The CDR3 nucleotides read TGCGCCAGCAGCCAAGATAAAGCAGGGAGGGCCTATGGCTACACCTTC. Residues: CASSQDKAGRAYGYTF.

The rearrangement uses TRBV7-2 and TRBJ1-5; 7 bases line up with TRBD1. There are 14 residues in the CDR3. The V and J ends lost 4 bases and 5 bases, in that order; junction bases with no gene match: 5. Germline V gives CDR1 SGHTA, CDR2 FQGNSA. CDR3 coding DNA: TGTGCCAGCAGCTCGACAGGGCTGGATCAGCCCCAGCATTTT. As protein: CASSSTGLDQPQHF.

The CDR3, as DNA: TGTGCCAGCACGCGGGACTTTTCGGGAGATACGCAGTATTTT. This codes for CASTRDFSGDTQYF. The J gene is TRBJ2-3, the V gene TRBV6-1, with a possible D match to TRBD2 (6 bases). Between the trimmed V and J ends, which lost 7 bases and 5 bases, there was a span of 16 bases. The germline CDR1 and CDR2 sequences are MNHNS and SASEGT. The CDR3 consists of 14 residues.

The chain has TRBV10-3 and TRBJ2-5; 10 positions agree with TRBD1. J lost 11 bases, V lost 8 bases, and 5 bases had no gene match. The CDR3 length is 11 residues. CDR1 is ENHRY, CDR2 SYGVKD, per germline. CDR3: CAIGTGVEQYF. The CDR3 DNA reads as TGTGCCATCGGGACAGGGGTGGAGCAGTACTTC.

The gene calls are TRBV30 and TRBJ2-3; D not resolved. The CDR3 loop spans 12 amino acids. The germline CDR1 and CDR2 sequences are GTSNPN and SVGIG (reference sequence). V lost 6 bases and J 1 base, leaving 8 bases between the germline ends. The CDR3 nucleotides are TGTGCCTGCTGTGGAGGCACAGATACGCAGTATTTT. This codes for CACCGGTDTQYF.

The chain joins TRBV2 to TRBJ2-7, with 11 bases matching TRBD1. Germline V gene lookup returns CDR1 SNHLY and CDR2 FYNNEI. With V trimmed by 5 bases and J by 2 bases, 14 bases remained unmatched. The CDR3 is made up of 18 amino acids. CDR3 DNA: TGTGCCAGCAGTAAACCCCGAGGAAGGGACAGGGGGACCTACGAGCAGTACTTC. Protein: CASSKPRGRDRGTYEQYF.

The J gene is TRBJ2-7, the V gene TRBV19; maybe TRBD1 (6 bases). The CDR3 runs 13 residues. CDR1 and CDR2 (germline): LNHDA, SQIVND (reference sequence). With 3 bases removed from V and 7 bases from J, the gap between germline ends came to 13 bases. In DNA form, the CDR3 reads TGTGCCAGTAGTATCGGACAGCTTGGTGAGCAGTACTTC. Its translation is CASSIGQLGEQYF.

The table lists this clone with a count of one. The J gene is TRBJ1-1, the V gene TRBV7-2; 8 bases agree with TRBD1. CDR3 length: 16 amino acids. The germline CDR1 and CDR2 sequences are SGHTA and FQGNSA. The V gene end was trimmed by 3 bases and the J gene end by 6 bases; junction bases not matched to a gene: 12. CDR3 amino acids: CASSFTVTQGASEAFF. The DNA for the CDR3 is TGTGCCAGCAGCTTTACCGTTACTCAGGGGGCTTCTGAAGCTTTCTTT.

The chain joins TRBV6-5 to TRBJ1-2; 8 positions match TRBD1. J lost 0 bases, V lost 6 bases, and 6 bases had no gene match. This CDR3 is 15 amino acids long. CDR1 is MNHEY and CDR2 is SVGAGI in the germline V gene. The CDR3 here is CASRKETGANYGYTF. CDR3 DNA sequence: TGTGCCAGCAGGAAGGAGACAGGGGCTAACTATGGCTACACCTTC.

This chain uses TRBV9 with TRBJ1-5, with unresolved D. The CDR3 runs to 14 residues. Germline CDR1 is SGDLS and CDR2 is YYNGEE. Trimming cost V 0 bases and J 6 bases, with 10 bases left between them. The CDR3 DNA follows: TGTGCCAGCAGCGTAGCGAGGACTAGTCAGCCCCAGCATTTT. Translation: CASSVARTSQPQHF.

The J gene is TRBJ2-7, the V gene TRBV19, with 8 nucleotides matching TRBD1. The V and J ends lost 2 bases and 3 bases, in that order; junction bases with no gene match: 9. CDR1 is LNHDA, CDR2 SQIVND, per germline (reference sequence). The CDR3 consists of 16 residues. CDR3: CASSISSRTGNYEQYF. CDR3 bases: TGTGCCAGTAGTATAAGTTCAAGGACAGGGAACTACGAGCAGTACTTC.